This T cell receptor (beta chain) appears in the sequencing data of a study of shared clonotypes between healthy human individuals. Method: immunoSEQ multiplex PCR; TCRdb's copy keeps in-frame clones and lacks some. The table lists over 2 million clones, 80% to 95% of them singletons. Turning to this clone: Its antigen remains unknown.

Overall study findings and caveats: Few donors restricted represented genetic and exposure-history diversity.

Germline V gives CDR1 MGHRA, CDR2 YSYEKL. Deletions cut 4 bases from V and 0 bases from J, with 16 bases between. This CDR3 has 16 amino acids. The sequence came from a man younger than 30 in good health. Some clones in this sample may be carry-over from other donors' samples. Source material: naive CD4+ T cells from PBMCs. Noted subset: CD45RA+ positively selected. The genes are TRBV4-1 and TRBJ2-7; D remains ambiguous. CDR3 DNA sequence: TGCGCCAGCAGCCGCTCGATTTTGTCACCCTCCTACGAGCAGTACTTC. Translating it yields CASSRSILSPSYEQYF.